Included here is one TCR beta chain sequence, with context. These data originate in a study of Graves' ophthalmopathy and Graves' hyperthyroidism. Study summary: Peripheral blood collection took place at initial diagnosis, before any treatment.

Exclusion covered patients with other autoimmune diseases or uncontrolled infections (as well as pregnancy or lactation). Beta-chain TCR CDR3 regions were amplified from RNA transcripts. Following a first-round RT-PCR that used HTBI primers, a second-round multiplex PCR was carried out. Each CDR3 protein is one row after TCRdb ran MiXCR on the multiplex PCR reads. The table includes about 390,000 distinct CDR3 sequences, roughly 15% detected once. CDR3 length: 14 amino acids. The J segment lost 4 bases and the V segment lost 7 bases, leaving 9 bases of the junction unmatched. The germline V gene has CDR1 MNHEY and CDR2 SVGEGT.

Sequences were obtained from peripheral blood. The chain is built from TRBV6-2 or TRBV6-3 and TRBJ1-2; TRBD1 agrees at 7 bases. The origin of this receptor is a young woman with stable Graves' hyperthyroidism. This CDR3 is CASNPTGSSYGYTF. CDR3 bases: TGTGCCAGCAACCCGACAGGGTCGAGCTATGGCTACACCTTC.